The 18 T cell receptor beta chains in this list originate from one sample, sequenced in a study of vaccination and CD4 T cells after COVID-19. Sequencing of DNA taken from cultured CD4+ T cells relied on the Oncomine TCR Beta short-read assay. TCRdb used MiXCR to reprocess the PCR reads, holding one entry per CDR3 protein. The table records some 3,400 distinct CDR3 sequences, more than 70% of them present only once. As for treatment: approximately 10-day PBMC culture with coronavirus spike peptide pools or control peptides (ViraFEST assay). These receptors' targets are unknown. The sequencing sample was made of CD4+ T cells from blood, cultured in vitro. These receptors were collected from a human donor who had recovered from COVID-19.

The CDR3 reads CASSYLHGTGEGYTF. Here the CDR3 DNA reads TGTGCCAGCAGTTACCTTCACGGGACAGGGGAGGGCTACACCTTC. This chain joins TRBV6-5 and TRBJ1-2; 10 nucleotides line up with TRBD1. The CDR3 runs to 15 residues. Trimming at V came to 2 bases and at J to 8 bases, leaving 8 bases not matched to a gene. Germline CDR1 MNHEY, CDR2 SVGAGI.

The chain links TRBV6-1 to TRBJ1-6; 7 bases are a match to TRBD1. Germline lookup yields CDR1 MNHNS and CDR2 SASEGT. The V gene end was trimmed by 9 bases and the J gene end by 13 bases; junction bases not matched to a gene: 15. This CDR3 has 14 amino acids. CDR3 DNA: TGTGCCAGTTCTCAGGGACAGTCTAGTTCGCCCCTCCACTTT. This encodes CASSQGQSSSPLHF.

CDR3 DNA sequence: TGTGCCATCAGTGGAGGGGACCTAAAAGGGACTGAAGCTTTCTTT. Translation: CAISGGDLKGTEAFF. The J gene is TRBJ1-1, the V gene TRBV10-3; D might be TRBD1 (5 bases). Germline CDR1 is ENHRY and CDR2 is SYGVKD. The CDR3 consists of 15 residues. Trimming shortened V by 4 bases and J by 5 bases, and 17 bases separated the two germline ends.

The V gene is TRBV6-2 or TRBV6-3, the J gene TRBJ2-5; D gene unclear. The CDR3 has 14 amino acids. Trimming pared 5 bases from V and 10 bases from J, leaving 20 bases between. In germline, CDR1 is MNHEY, CDR2 SVGEGT. The CDR3 protein is CASSPPIDNRLQYF. The CDR3 region has the DNA TGTGCCAGCAGTCCTCCGATTGACAACCGACTCCAGTACTTC.

The rearrangement uses TRBV27 and TRBJ1-1, with TRBD1 matching over 7 bases. The CDR3 has 14 residues. The trim removed 7 bases at V and 0 bases at J, leaving 5 bases unmatched. Germline values: CDR1 MNHEY, CDR2 SMNVEV (reference sequence). In DNA form, the CDR3 reads TGTGCCAGCACAGGGGGGCAGCTGAACACTGAAGCTTTCTTT. Encoded protein: CASTGGQLNTEAFF.

The V and J genes are TRBV10-2 and TRBJ2-3; possibly TRBD1 for D (7 bases). This CDR3 comprises 15 residues. Per germline, CDR1 WSHSY and CDR2 SAAADI. V was trimmed by 0 bases and J by 8 bases, leaving 15 bases between them. The CDR3 protein is CASSESSQGGGTQYF. CDR3 sequence (DNA): TGCGCCAGCAGTGAGTCGAGTCAGGGGGGCGGTACGCAGTATTTT.

The chain combines TRBV7-9 with TRBJ1-1; D is unresolved. CDR1 is SEHNR and CDR2 is FQNEAQ in the germline V gene (reference sequence). V was trimmed by 3 bases and J by 4 bases, leaving 9 bases between them. This CDR3 is 13 amino acids long. The CDR3 nucleotides are TGTGCCAGCAGCTTTGAGTCGGGCACTGAAGCTTTCTTT. This gives the protein CASSFESGTEAFF.

The rearrangement links TRBV12-3 or TRBV12-4 to TRBJ2-7; TRBD1 is a possible D gene (6 bases). The CDR3 runs 14 residues. Between the trimmed V and J ends, which lost 4 bases and 3 bases, there was a span of 13 bases. CDR3 bases: TGTGCCAGCAGTTCAGTTAAGACAGGCTACGAGCAGTACTTC. Its protein product is CASSSVKTGYEQYF.

This sequence joins TRBV7-3 and TRBJ1-2; 9 nucleotides agree with TRBD1. Germline V lookup: CDR1 SGHTA, CDR2 FQGTGA. J lost 5 bases, V lost 3 bases, and 13 bases had no gene match. The CDR3 sequence is 17 residues long. CDR3 nucleotide sequence: TGTGCCAGCAGCTTTCAACAGGGGGCGGACCGTTCTTATGGCTACACCTTC. This gives the protein CASSFQQGADRSYGYTF.

This clonotype has more than one count but fewer than ten. The chain recombines TRBV2 with TRBJ1-4; 8 bases match TRBD1. The J segment lost 8 bases and the V segment lost 6 bases, leaving 8 bases of the junction unmatched. Germline CDR1 and CDR2: SNHLY and FYNNEI. The CDR3 has 14 amino acids. CDR3 loop: CASRDRVGSEKLFF. The CDR3 bases are TGTGCCAGCAGGGACAGGGTAGGGTCCGAAAAACTGTTTTTT. Variable domain in full (rest from reference TRBV2 and TRBJ1-4): EPEVTQTPSHQVTQMGQEVILRCVPISNHLYFYWYRQILGQKVEFLVSFYNNEISEKSEIFDDQFSVERPDGSNFTLKIRSTKLEDSAMYFCASRDRVGSEKLFFGSGTQLSVL.

This chain links TRBV19 with TRBJ1-3; the match to TRBD1 covers 9 bases. CDR3 length: 14 amino acids. Per the germline V gene, CDR1 is LNHDA and CDR2 is SQIVND (reference sequence). V shed 8 bases and J 4 bases; nucleotides not matched to a gene: 6. CDR3 sequence (DNA): TGTGCCAGTGCGACAGGGGGAAGCGGAAACACCATATATTTT. Its protein product is CASATGGSGNTIYF.

As for this clonotype: One base away lies a much larger clone, so this may be a sequencing read error. This chain links TRBV10-3 with TRBJ2-3; D possibly corresponds to TRBD2 (6 bases). CDR3 size: 15 residues. CDR1 is ENHRY and CDR2 is SYGVKD in the germline V gene. CDR3 nucleotide sequence: TGTGCCATCAGTGTTGGGACTGCTAGCACAGGTACGCAGTATTTT. Protein product: CAISVGTASTGTQYF.

The chain joins TRBV4-1 to TRBJ2-2; TRBD2 might be the D (6 bases). The V end was cut by 2 bases, the J end by 1 base, with 8 bases between. This CDR3 has 15 amino acids. Germline V gives CDR1 MGHRA, CDR2 YSYEKL. CDR3 sequence reads: CASSQSAGNTGELFF. CDR3 sequence (DNA): TGCGCCAGCAGCCAATCAGCGGGGAACACCGGGGAGCTGTTTTTT.

This clonotype was seen only once. The J gene is TRBJ1-4, the V gene TRBV6-2 or TRBV6-3; D gene unclear. V was shortened by 5 bases and J by 7 bases, with 14 bases between the two germline ends. The CDR3 loop spans 14 amino acids. Germline lookup yields CDR1 MNHEY and CDR2 SVGEGT. The CDR3 DNA reads as TGTGCCAGCAGTACCGGGTCCAGCGGTGAAAAACTGTTTTTT. This translates into CASSTGSSGEKLFF.

The chain employs TRBV6-1 and TRBJ1-2, with a tentative D call TRBD1 (5 bases). Germline lookup yields CDR1 MNHNS and CDR2 SASEGT. The CDR3 contains 13 residues. V lost 4 bases, J lost 5 bases, and 11 bases lay in between. The CDR3 is CASSGPDTYGYTF. Written as DNA, the CDR3 is TGTGCCAGCAGTGGCCCGGACACGTATGGCTACACCTTC.

The V gene is TRBV6-5, the J gene TRBJ1-6, with TRBD1 matching over 9 bases. Per germline, CDR1 MNHEY and CDR2 SVGAGI. The CDR3 covers 17 residues. V dropped 2 bases and J dropped 6; count of bases not matched to a gene: 8. The CDR3 coding sequence is TGTGCCAGCAGTTACCCGAAACAACAGGGGGCTAATTCACCCCTCCACTTT. This gives the protein CASSYPKQQGANSPLHF.

The chain has TRBV7-9 and TRBJ1-1; TRBD1 matches 7 bases. With V trimmed by 3 bases and J by 3 bases, 7 bases remained unmatched. Germline lookup yields CDR1 SEHNR and CDR2 FQNEAQ (reference sequence). This CDR3 has 15 amino acids. Written as DNA, the CDR3 is TGTGCCAGCAGCTTGGGGGACAGAGGGTACACTGAAGCTTTCTTT. Protein product: CASSLGDRGYTEAFF.

The chain employs TRBV7-2 and TRBJ1-6, with unresolved D. The germline V gene encodes CDR1 SGHTA and CDR2 FQGNSA. V was trimmed by 2 bases and J by 9 bases, leaving 14 bases between them. The CDR3 has 15 amino acids. CDR3 nucleotides: TGTGCCAGCAGCTTACTGGGGTCCTTACCTTCACCCCTCCACTTT. It codes for CASSLLGSLPSPLHF. Using reference TRBV7-2 and TRBJ1-6 for the parts outside the CDR3, the full variable domain is GAGVSQSPSNKVTEKGKDVELRCDPISGHTALYWYRQSLGQGLEFLIYFQGNSAPDKSGLPSDRFSAERTGGSVSTLTIQRTQQEDSAVYLCASSLLGSLPSPLHFGNGTRLTVT.